These 21 T cell receptor beta chains were all obtained from the same sample, sequenced in a study of T cell repertoires in cytomegalovirus infection. TCRdb ran MiXCR on the reads and lists one entry per CDR3 protein. This sample has 300,000 to 400,000 distinct CDR3 sequences, with about 28% found just once. Antigens of these TCRs are unknown. Specimen: cultured PBMCs, collected from culture after CMV antigen stimulation. These receptors were obtained from a human donor in good health (CMV status not recorded). Some clones in this sample may be carry-over from other donors' samples.

This clonotype appeared a few times. The chain has TRBV5-4 and TRBJ1-1; D is perhaps TRBD1 (5 bases). The CDR3 runs to 15 residues. Germline V CDR1 and CDR2: SGHNT, YYREEE (reference sequence). Deletions cut 2 bases from V and 1 base from J, with 12 bases between. The CDR3 loop is CASSFGNTGNTEAFF. CDR3 DNA: TGTGCCAGCAGCTTTGGAAATACAGGGAACACTGAAGCTTTCTTT.

This clonotype was observed a few times. V usage is TRBV23-1 and J usage is TRBJ1-5, with 7 positions matching TRBD1. TRBV23-1 is sorted into the ORF group, with uncertain function. The length of the CDR3 is 16 residues. J was trimmed by 4 bases and V by 1 base; bases with no gene match: 7. CDR3 in DNA: TGCGCCAGCAGTCAATTCGAGGGGGCCGGTAATCAGCCCCAGCATTTT. This encodes CASSQFEGAGNQPQHF.

This clonotype was observed many times. DNA of the CDR3: TGTGCCAGCAGCTCCTACAGCGCCCTTAACTATGGCTACACCTTC. Protein product: CASSSYSALNYGYTF. The V gene is TRBV7-3, the J gene TRBJ1-2; D gene ambiguous. V was clipped by 4 bases and J by 1 base, with 13 bases between them. The CDR3 has 15 amino acids. CDR1 SGHTA and CDR2 FQGTGA come from the germline V gene.

The chain couples TRBV6-8 to TRBJ2-7; D may match TRBD1 or TRBD2 (5 bases each). The V end was cut by 7 bases, the J end by 5 bases, with 24 bases between. Germline CDR1 reads MNHGY; CDR2 reads SAAAGT. The CDR3 loop spans 16 amino acids. CDR3 loop: CASNLNPGTPGDEQYF. The CDR3 nucleotides are TGTGCCAGCAACCTAAATCCCGGGACGCCGGGCGACGAGCAGTACTTC.

V and J are TRBV11-2 and TRBJ2-1; no definite D call. The CDR3 loop spans 13 amino acids. Germline CDR1 reads SGHAT; CDR2 reads FQNNGV. V was cut by 2 bases and J by 7 bases, with 9 bases left in between. CDR3 protein: CASSLLRRNEQFF. CDR3 sequence (DNA): TGTGCCAGCAGCTTATTAAGGCGGAATGAGCAGTTCTTC.

This clonotype was seen a single time. The chain uses TRBV28 and TRBJ2-1; 13 bases fit TRBD2. The J call could be wrong; TRBJ2-7 is a better fit for the DNA end. The CDR3 length is 16 residues. Germline assignment: CDR1 MDHEN and CDR2 SYDVKM. The CDR3 loop is CASSSPPGLAGNEQYF. The CDR3 coding sequence is TGTGCCAGCAGTTCTCCCCCGGGACTAGCGGGAAATGAGCAGTACTTC.

This clonotype was recorded many times. The J gene is TRBJ1-1, the V gene TRBV7-8; 9 bases are shared with TRBD1. The CDR3 length is 13 residues. Germline V gene lookup returns CDR1 SGHVS and CDR2 FQNEAQ. The V and J ends lost 5 bases and 6 bases, in that order; junction bases with no gene match: 4. The CDR3 DNA sequence: TGTGCCAGCAGCACCCGGACAGGGGCTGAAGCTTTCTTT. As protein: CASSTRTGAEAFF.

CDR3 sequence: CASSLPPYLALNTEAFF. DNA for the CDR3: TGTGCCAGCAGTTTACCCCCCTACTTAGCACTGAACACTGAAGCTTTCTTT. The rearrangement joins TRBV28 to TRBJ1-1; the D is unclear. The ends were cut back, 2 bases at V and 0 bases at J, with 16 bases in the middle. This CDR3 comprises 17 residues. Germline V gene sequence: CDR1 MDHEN, CDR2 SYDVKM.

The chain links TRBV10-3 to TRBJ2-5; unclear D gene. There are 13 residues in the CDR3. The germline V gene encodes CDR1 ENHRY and CDR2 SYGVKD. The V and J ends lost 4 bases and 2 bases respectively, with 8 bases between them. The CDR3 here is CAISVFPQETQYF. The CDR3 bases are TGTGCCATCAGTGTATTCCCACAAGAGACCCAGTACTTC.

The rearrangement uses TRBV15 and TRBJ1-6; D uncertain. The ends were cut back, 0 bases at V and 9 bases at J, with 3 bases in the middle. Germline V lookup: CDR1 LNHNV, CDR2 YYDKDF (reference sequence). The CDR3 is made up of 12 amino acids. The CDR3 reads CATSRDRSPLHF. Here the CDR3 DNA reads TGTGCCACCAGCAGAGATCGTTCACCCCTCCACTTT.

This clonotype is labeled hyperexpanded. The chain employs TRBV10-3 and TRBJ1-5; D is unresolved. Trimming took 4 bases from V and 0 from J, leaving 10 bases between them. This CDR3 has 15 residues. The germline gives CDR1 ENHRY, CDR2 SYGVKD. The CDR3 loop reads CAISVGDHSNQPQHF. The CDR3 DNA reads TGTGCCATCAGTGTAGGAGACCATAGCAATCAGCCCCAGCATTTT.

The table lists this clonotype with a few counts. The rearrangement uses TRBV27 and TRBJ1-5, with a tentative D call TRBD1 (5 bases). Trimming removed 1 base at V and 7 bases at J, with 8 bases between. The V gene's germline CDR1 is MNHEY and CDR2 SMNVEV (reference sequence). This CDR3 has 13 amino acids. The CDR3 protein is CASSLFWGQPQHF. DNA for the CDR3: TGTGCCAGCAGTTTATTCTGGGGGCAGCCCCAGCATTTT.

The chain recombines TRBV24-1 with TRBJ2-3; 7 bases align to TRBD1. The CDR3 contains 16 residues. Trimming removed 5 bases from V and 2 bases from J; junction bases left unmatched: 9. CDR1 and CDR2 (germline): KGHDR, SFDVKD. DNA for the CDR3: TGTGCCACCAGTGCCGCGACAGGGTTGGACACAGATACGCAGTATTTT. Translation gives CATSAATGLDTDTQYF.

This clonotype was counted only a few times. The chain uses TRBV7-7 and TRBJ2-1; 14 bases are a match to TRBD2. CDR1 is SSHAT, CDR2 FNYEAQ, per germline (reference sequence). Trimming at V came to 4 bases and at J to 8 bases, leaving 10 bases not matched to a gene. This CDR3 is built from 17 residues. CDR3: CASSSSRLAGGRDEQFF. Written as DNA, the CDR3 is TGTGCCAGCAGCTCCTCGAGACTAGCGGGGGGGAGGGATGAGCAGTTCTTC.

This chain links TRBV7-2 with TRBJ2-7, with 7 bases identical to TRBD1. V lost 3 bases, J lost 0 bases, and 8 bases stayed unmatched. CDR1 is SGHTA, CDR2 FQGNSA, per germline. The CDR3 is 16 amino acids. The CDR3, as DNA: TGTGCCAGCAGCTTTAGACAGGGCCCTACCTCCTACGAGCAGTACTTC. It yields the protein CASSFRQGPTSYEQYF.

This clonotype has only a few counts. The chain employs TRBV27 and TRBJ2-1; 9 positions agree with TRBD2. J gave up 7 bases and V 3 bases, and 10 bases lay outside the gene matches. The CDR3 loop spans 16 amino acids. CDR1 and CDR2 from the germline V gene are MNHEY and SMNVEV (reference sequence). CDR3 in DNA: TGTGCCAGCAGTTTCCCTGGGGGTAGCGGGGGTAATGAGCAGTTCTTC. Translated: CASSFPGGSGGNEQFF.

The chain carries TRBV20-1 and TRBJ1-5, with TRBD1 identical over 8 bases. The CDR3 contains 13 residues. J lost 2 bases, V lost 5 bases, and 2 bases had no gene match. The germline V gene has CDR1 DFQATT and CDR2 SNEGSKA (reference sequence). CDR3 DNA: TGCAGTGCTGCGACAGGGGGCAATCAGCCCCAGCATTTT. Protein: CSAATGGNQPQHF.

The chain has TRBV11-2 and TRBJ2-1; D is undetermined. Trimming left V 5 bases short and J 0 bases short, with 8 bases between. Germline V CDR1 and CDR2: SGHAT, FQNNGV. The CDR3 has 14 residues. CDR3 DNA sequence: TGTGCCAGCAGCCATACGAGCTCCTACAATGAGCAGTTCTTC. Amino acid sequence: CASSHTSSYNEQFF.

The chain combines TRBV20-1 with TRBJ2-2; 7 nucleotides agree with TRBD2. Losses at the gene ends were 6 bases for V and 0 bases for J; bases not matched to a gene: 19. There are 19 residues in the CDR3. The germline gives CDR1 DFQATT, CDR2 SNEGSKA (reference sequence). CDR3 region: CSASSGGLGRNSNTGELFF. The CDR3 nucleotides read TGCAGTGCCTCCTCGGGAGGTTTGGGGCGGAACTCGAACACCGGGGAGCTGTTTTTT.

The chain carries TRBV19 and TRBJ1-4; D is perhaps TRBD1 (5 bases). From germline, CDR1 is LNHDA and CDR2 SQIVND (reference sequence). Trimming shortened V by 9 bases and J by 11 bases, and 13 bases separated the two germline ends. The CDR3 consists of 11 residues. The CDR3 sequence: CASRGRWKLFF. In nucleotides, the CDR3 is TGTGCCAGCCGGGGCAGGTGGAAACTGTTTTTT.

The chain joins TRBV14 to TRBJ2-5; tentatively, D is TRBD1 or TRBD2 (5 bases each). Trimming cost V 0 bases and J 2 bases, with 7 bases left between them. The CDR3 spans 14 residues. Germline loops: CDR1 SGHDN, CDR2 FVKESK. CDR3 in amino acids: CASSQEWGQETQYF. CDR3 DNA: TGTGCCAGCAGCCAAGAGTGGGGGCAAGAGACCCAGTACTTC.